The 2 T cell receptor beta chains below all came from one sample that was sequenced in a study of T-cell memory formation after mild COVID-19. TCRdb re-derived calls from the 5' RACE reads in MiXCR, one entry per CDR3 protein. The sample lists about 350,000 distinct CDR3 sequences, roughly an eighth occurring once. Sequenced material: PBMCs or a T cell subset sorted from them (not recorded which). The receptor set was obtained from a man aged 18 to 29 who had mild COVID-19 (a few samples of this study predate the infection). Cell type and time point are not known.

This clonotype was counted only a few times. This chain uses TRBV20-1 with TRBJ2-5; 7 bases line up with TRBD1. CDR1 and CDR2 from the germline V gene are DFQATT and SNEGSKA (reference sequence). The CDR3 loop spans 14 amino acids. CDR3 in DNA: TGCAGCGTCCACGGGACAGCGAACCAAGAGACCCAGTACTTC. Amino acids: CSVHGTANQETQYF.

This CDR3 reads CSARAIGATNYGYTF. In DNA, the CDR3 is TGCAGTGCTAGAGCGATCGGGGCTACCAACTATGGCTACACCTTC. The J gene is TRBJ1-2, the V gene TRBV20-1; a possible D gene is TRBD1 (5 bases). This CDR3 region has 15 residues. V was clipped by 1 base and J by 2 bases, with 14 bases between them. Germline V gives CDR1 DFQATT, CDR2 SNEGSKA (reference sequence).